Shown below are 8 T cell receptor beta chains from a single sample sequenced in a study of T cells in Graves' hyperthyroidism and ophthalmopathy. Template material for amplifying TCR beta CDR3 regions consisted of RNA transcripts. TCR CDR3 regions were first amplified by RT-PCR with HTBI primers. TCRdb re-derived calls from the multiplex PCR reads in MiXCR, one entry per CDR3 protein. This table has about 200,000 distinct CDR3 sequences, around 16% appearing once. The sequenced sample was blood. The origin of the receptors is a middle-aged man with Graves' hyperthyroidism.

In its sample, this clonotype was seen many times. The chain links TRBV20-1 to TRBJ2-5; possibly TRBD1 or TRBD2 for D (6 bases each). The V end was cut by 0 bases, the J end by 3 bases, with 11 bases between. The CDR3 length is 14 residues. Germline CDR1 is DFQATT and CDR2 is SNEGSKA (reference sequence). CDR3 in amino acids: CSARDWGAKETQYF. CDR3 DNA sequence: TGCAGTGCTAGAGATTGGGGGGCTAAAGAGACCCAGTACTTC.

This clonotype has more than one count but fewer than ten. The rearrangement links TRBV4-1 to TRBJ1-4, with 7 nucleotides matching TRBD1. V trimming: 1 base; J trimming: 2 bases; junction bases outside the gene matches: 10. This CDR3 has 18 amino acids. The germline V gene encodes CDR1 MGHRA and CDR2 YSYEKL. The CDR3 nucleotides are TGCGCCAGCAGCCAAGTAGGGGGCGTAGCACCTACTAATGAAAAACTGTTTTTT. It is translated as CASSQVGGVAPTNEKLFF.

The rearrangement uses TRBV6-2 or TRBV6-3 and TRBJ2-2; D not certain. This CDR3 spans 15 amino acids. The ends were cut back, 2 bases at V and 7 bases at J, with 14 bases in the middle. Looked up from germline, CDR1 is MNHEY and CDR2 is SVGEGT. Written as DNA, the CDR3 is TGTGCCAGCAGTTACGAGAACGCCCTGGTCGGGGAGCTGTTTTTT. Its protein product is CASSYENALVGELFF.

The count of this clonotype is one. This sequence joins TRBV9 and TRBJ1-2; 9 bases are a match to TRBD1. The CDR3 has 15 residues. Germline assignment: CDR1 SGDLS and CDR2 YYNGEE. J gave up 2 bases and V 4 bases, and 6 bases lay outside the gene matches. The CDR3 sequence is CASSLGTGMNYGYTF. The CDR3 DNA is TGTGCCAGCAGCCTAGGGACAGGGATGAACTATGGCTACACCTTC. Using reference TRBV9 and TRBJ1-2 for the parts outside the CDR3, the full variable domain is DSGVTQTPKHLITATGQRVTLRCSPRSGDLSVYWYQQSLDQGLQFLIQYYNGEERAKGNILERFSAQQFPDLHSELNLSSLELGDSALYFCASSLGTGMNYGYTFGSGTRLTVV.

This clonotype was seen a handful of times. The chain is built from TRBV6-1 and TRBJ2-5, with 7 bases fitting TRBD1. CDR1 and CDR2 from the germline V gene are MNHNS and SASEGT. J gave up 3 bases and V 11 bases, and 6 bases lay outside the gene matches. The CDR3 covers 12 residues. CDR3 amino acids: CAGTDREETQYF. CDR3 in DNA: TGTGCCGGCACAGACAGGGAAGAGACCCAGTACTTC.

This chain joins TRBV7-2 and TRBJ1-5; 7 positions agree with TRBD1. J lost 0 bases, V lost 3 bases, and 5 bases had no gene match. CDR1 and CDR2 from the germline V gene are SGHTA and FQGNSA. CDR3 length: 16 amino acids. CDR3 in DNA: TGTGCCAGCAGCTTGCGGACAGGTAGTAGCAATCAGCCCCAGCATTTT. As protein: CASSLRTGSSNQPQHF. The variable domain in full, completed from reference TRBV7-2 and TRBJ1-5, reads GAGVSQSPSNKVTEKGKDVELRCDPISGHTALYWYRQSLGQGLEFLIYFQGNSAPDKSGLPSDRFSAERTGGSVSTLTIQRTQQEDSAVYLCASSLRTGSSNQPQHFGDGTRLSIL.

About this clonotype itself: A junction boundary mismatches the germline segment, possibly from a read error. The V call is TRBV6-2 or TRBV6-3, the J call TRBJ1-1; D is possibly TRBD1 (6 bases). There are 15 residues in the CDR3. Germline CDR1 MNHEY, CDR2 SVGEGT. CDR3 residues: CASSDSPGQNTEAFF. In nucleotides, the CDR3 is TGTGCCAGCAGTGACTCTCCGGGACAGAACACTGAAGCTTTCTTT.

This clonotype has ten or more counts. The chain joins TRBV7-9 to TRBJ2-5; D gene unclear. The CDR3 has 14 residues. Germline loops: CDR1 SEHNR, CDR2 FQNEAQ (reference sequence). Trimming removed 0 bases from V and 4 bases from J, with 9 bases in between. CDR3 sequence (DNA): TGTGCCAGCAGCTTAGCACACGTCCCAGAGACCCAGTACTTC. Its protein product is CASSLAHVPETQYF.